This T cell receptor (beta chain) was recorded in a study of blood T cells in healthy people across ages (dated by TCRdb to between 2014 and 2016). Describing the broader study: In model experiments, template switching captured about one uniquely barcoded TCR beta cDNA molecule for every two T cells. To track age-related changes in TCR beta repertoire diversity, the study relied on deep sequencing normalized with unique cDNA molecular identifiers. The donors were divided into four age groups: young (average around 17 years), middle-aged (approximately 39), aged (under 70) and long-lived (roughly 88). Donors of different ages were randomly distributed across sequencing lanes to avoid experimental bias. The study analyzed two additional independent replicas of 1 million unique cDNA reads from the same blood draw for two donors, one aged 18 to 29 and one aged 80 or older. General conclusions and limits of the study: Compared with the aged group, the long-lived group had more naive CD4+ T cells, fewer expanded clones and increased TCR diversity, a pattern suggesting age selection. Because donor CMV infection status was unknown, age-related changes in expanded clonotypes were potentially confounded. Observed TCR beta diversity per million T cells fell roughly linearly with age, and a significant reduction was already apparent by age roughly 40. Estimates of total diversity based on one million sequenced T cells were regarded as lower bounds and as underestimates. Since profiling was done on bulk unsorted PBMCs, naive and antigen-experienced compartments could not be conclusively compared. The percentage of naive T cells measured by flow cytometry correlated strongly with observed TCR beta diversity.

This clonotype was picked up a small number of times. Its antigen is not yet known. Per-nucleotide qualities are absent, and no much larger clonotype sits a single base away. Systemically healthy Caucasian individuals from Russia, 35 to 40 in total and aged roughly 6 to 90 years, were included as donors. Ten milliliters of peripheral blood were drawn from each donor into EDTA-treated Vacutainer tubes. Ficoll-Paque density-gradient centrifugation was used to isolate PBMCs, with at least 7 million obtained per sample. Total RNA, at least 6 micrograms per sample, was extracted from PBMCs with Trizol reagent. For every donor, flow cytometry on a PBMC aliquot measured the percentage of naive CD45RAhigh/CD27high T cells. Library prep was done by 5' RACE. The run used an Illumina HiSeq 2500. A second PCR of about 6 to 12 cycles was run with a J-beta primer mix and a sample-barcoded 5' primer. A template-switch 5' adaptor carrying 12 random nucleotides introduced a unique molecular identifier onto each TCR beta cDNA molecule. At least 2.5 million CDR3-containing paired-end reads were obtained from each sample. All of the RNA was converted into first-strand cDNA using the Mint cDNA synthesis kit, with a TRBC-specific oligonucleotide serving as the primer. Following uracil-DNA glycosylase treatment, a first 18-cycle PCR with universal primers M1SS and BC2_uni_R was performed on all cDNA. In the authors' own workflow: Each sample was normalized by randomly selecting 1 million high-quality reads, each carrying a distinct molecular identifier. Instead of being binned into consensus sequences, reads with shared molecular identifiers were discarded. MiTCR, with a Q25 quality threshold and the strictest error-elimination algorithm, was used for CDR3 identification, clonotype clustering and error correction. A nonparametric unseen species model with Euler transformation was used to estimate lower-bound total TCR beta diversity. The raw public data were reprocessed by TCRdb itself: fastp quality trimming at Q25, MiXCR clonotype calling, in-frame beta chains only. All rows with the same CDR3 protein become a single entry with the most common DNA and genes. TCRdb, not the original authors, processed these V and J calls. The sample profile shows about a million distinct CDR3 sequences; about 48% of them were found once. The ten largest make up roughly 13% of the sample.

V was cut back by 5 bases and J by 2 bases, leaving a gap of 14 bases between them. The CDR3 starts with the cysteine, ends with the phenylalanine, and has 15 residues. Only the CDR3 portion is preserved as DNA: 45 bases, with reading frame beginning at the first base. CDR1 and CDR2 are read off the germline V gene (reference sequence) as SEHNR and FQNEAQ. The rearrangement joined TRBV7-9 to TRBJ2-3; D gene: possibly TRBD1, on 5 matching bases. Sequenced input: blood. The receptor comes from a man aged 30-40 years in good health. The nucleotide sequence reads TGTGCCAGCAGCCGGACAAGCCTTTCCACAGATACGCAGTATTTT. The encoded protein is CASSRTSLSTDTQYF.